Below are 9 T cell receptor beta chains sequenced from a single sample in a study of cytotoxic CD8 clonotypes in ibrutinib-treated CLL. Sequencing used immunoSEQ multiplex PCR; TCRdb keeps in-frame clones, though not all of them. The table shows about 140,000 clones, with approximately 77% occurring only once. Sequences were derived from PBMCs, sampled after 12 months of ibrutinib treatment. All receptors derive from a human donor with chronic lymphocytic leukemia.

A note on this clone: Additional DNA sequences in this sample encode the identical CDR3. For the CDR3, the DNA is TGTGCCAGCAGAGGGACTAGTAGGGAGACCCAGTACTTC. Translated, it gives CASRGTSRETQYF. The chain couples TRBV27 to TRBJ2-5, with TRBD2 matching over 8 bases. CDR1 is MNHEY, CDR2 SMNVEV, per germline (reference sequence). V was pared by 6 bases and J by 5 bases, with 5 bases of the junction left unmatched. This CDR3 comprises 13 residues.

The chain employs TRBV19 and TRBJ1-2, with D hard to call. V lost 8 bases and J 7 bases, leaving 14 bases between the germline ends. Germline-derived CDR1 and CDR2 are LNHDA and SQIVND (reference sequence). The CDR3 covers 12 residues. For the CDR3, the DNA is TGTGCCAGTCGTTATGGTTCCGTTGGCTACACCTTC. Translating gives CASRYGSVGYTF.

The rearrangement joins TRBV5-1 to TRBJ2-1; D might be TRBD1 or TRBD2, each matching 5 bases. Germline V gives CDR1 SGHRS, CDR2 YFSETQ. V lost 4 bases, J lost 9 bases, and 14 bases lay in between. The CDR3 length is 13 residues. CDR3 coding DNA: TGCGCCAGCAGCCCTGCCATGGGGACTGAGCAGTTCTTC. Protein sequence: CASSPAMGTEQFF.

The chain has TRBV7-2 and TRBJ1-3, with D unresolved. The V gene lost 5 bases and the J gene lost 0 bases, with 14 bases spanning the gap. In germline, CDR1 is SGHTA, CDR2 FQGNSA. The CDR3 is 16 amino acids. CDR3 in DNA: TGTGCCAGCAGCGCTTTCGGACGGGCCTCTGGAAACACCATATATTTT. Translation: CASSAFGRASGNTIYF.

In this sample, this clone turned up a few times. CDR3 amino acids: CASSQDGLEGDTQYF. CDR3 DNA sequence: TGCGCCAGCAGCCAAGACGGACTAGAAGGGGATACGCAGTATTTT. The chain joins TRBV4-3 to TRBJ2-3, with 7 bases lining up with TRBD2. The germline CDR1 and CDR2 sequences are LGHNA and YSLEER. The CDR3 runs to 15 residues. V dropped 0 bases and J dropped 6; count of bases not matched to a gene: 6.

The rearrangement links TRBV18 to TRBJ1-2; 8 nucleotides agree with TRBD1. The CDR3 loop spans 16 amino acids. Germline V gene sequence: CDR1 KGHSH, CDR2 LQKENI. The J segment lost 5 bases and the V segment lost 4 bases, leaving 12 bases of the junction unmatched. The CDR3 DNA reads as TGTGCCAGCTCACAAAGCCCAGGGGGCGCTTCGTATGGCTACACCTTC. It translates to CASSQSPGGASYGYTF.

The chain uses TRBV30 and TRBJ2-1; the match to TRBD2 covers 7 bases. Germline assignment: CDR1 GTSNPN and CDR2 SVGIG (reference sequence). CDR3 length: 16 amino acids. Germline trimming cut 4 bases from V and 1 base from J; bases unmatched to any gene: 10. In DNA, the CDR3 is TGTGCCTGGAAGCGGGGATCAGCTTCTTCCTACAATGAGCAGTTCTTC. This encodes CAWKRGSASSYNEQFF.

This clone was recorded only once. V usage is TRBV7-8 and J usage is TRBJ1-2; no reliable D call. Germline V gene sequence: CDR1 SGHVS, CDR2 FQNEAQ. The CDR3 is made up of 17 amino acids. V was clipped by 1 base and J by 4 bases, with 19 bases between them. Here the CDR3 DNA reads TGTGCCAGCAGCTTAGAGAGGCTTCCAGGAAGAAGCTATGGCTACACCTTC. Amino acid sequence: CASSLERLPGRSYGYTF. Using reference TRBV7-8 and TRBJ1-2 for the parts outside the CDR3, the full variable domain is GAGVSQSPRYKVAKRGQDVALRCDPISGHVSLFWYQQALGQGPEFLTYFQNEAQLDKSGLPSDRFFAERPEGSVSTLKIQRTQQEDSAVYLCASSLERLPGRSYGYTFGSGTRLTVV.

The chain recombines TRBV5-1 with TRBJ2-7, with 7 positions matching TRBD1. With 6 bases clipped from V and 7 bases from J, the junction kept 7 bases outside the gene matches. This CDR3 is 12 amino acids long. Germline V gene lookup returns CDR1 SGHRS and CDR2 YFSETQ. This CDR3 reads CASNRGETEQYF. CDR3 in DNA: TGCGCCAGCAACAGGGGAGAGACTGAGCAGTACTTC.